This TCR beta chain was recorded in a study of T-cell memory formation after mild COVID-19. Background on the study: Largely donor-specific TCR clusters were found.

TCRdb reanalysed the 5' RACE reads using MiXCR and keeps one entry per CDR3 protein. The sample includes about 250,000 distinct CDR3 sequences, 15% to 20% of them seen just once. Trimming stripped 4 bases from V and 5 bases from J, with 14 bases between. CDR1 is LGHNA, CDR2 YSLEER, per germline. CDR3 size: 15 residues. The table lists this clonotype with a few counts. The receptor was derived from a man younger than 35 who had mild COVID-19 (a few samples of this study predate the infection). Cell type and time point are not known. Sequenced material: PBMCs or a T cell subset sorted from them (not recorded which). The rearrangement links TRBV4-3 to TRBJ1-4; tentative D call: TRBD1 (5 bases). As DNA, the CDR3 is TGCGCCAGCAGCCTGGAGGGGAGGGGAAATGAAAAACTGTTTTTT. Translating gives CASSLEGRGNEKLFF.